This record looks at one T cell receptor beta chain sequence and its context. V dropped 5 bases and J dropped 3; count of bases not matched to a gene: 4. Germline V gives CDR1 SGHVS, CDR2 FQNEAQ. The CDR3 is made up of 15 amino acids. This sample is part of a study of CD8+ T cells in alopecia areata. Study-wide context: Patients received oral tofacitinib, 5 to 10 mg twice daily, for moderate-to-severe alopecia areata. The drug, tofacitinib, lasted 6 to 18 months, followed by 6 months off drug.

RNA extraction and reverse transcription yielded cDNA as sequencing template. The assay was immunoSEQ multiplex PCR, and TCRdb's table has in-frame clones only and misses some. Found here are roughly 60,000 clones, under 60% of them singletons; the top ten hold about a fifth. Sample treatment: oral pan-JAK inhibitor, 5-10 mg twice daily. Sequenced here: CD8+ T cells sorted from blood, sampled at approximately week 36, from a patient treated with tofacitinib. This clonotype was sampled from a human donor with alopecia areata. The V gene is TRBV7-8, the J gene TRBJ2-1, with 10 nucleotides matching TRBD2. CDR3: CASSKLAGSYNEQFF. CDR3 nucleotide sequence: TGTGCCAGCAGCAAACTAGCGGGAAGCTACAATGAGCAGTTCTTC.